This TCR beta chain was identified in a study of blood T cell repertoires in COVID-19. Background on the study: T cells, B-cell-depleted T cells, or PBMCs provided the cDNA or gDNA that served as material.

Two negative PCRs, clearance, or symptom resolution were required of recovered Cohort 3 donors. Original analysis: Estimation of nucleated cell counts relied on the amplification of reference gene primers. Some clones are missing from TCRdb's copy, which holds only in-frame ones; the method was immunoSEQ multiplex PCR. V and J calls plus clone size are reproduced from that table; the DNA served to infer D and trimming. The repertoire holds 150,000 to 200,000 clones, with around 80% as singletons. This CDR3 region has 14 residues. The ends were cut back, 3 bases at V and 2 bases at J, with 10 bases in the middle. The V gene's germline CDR1 is SGHTA and CDR2 FQGTGA.

Material: PBMCs or T cells enriched from blood (not recorded which). V is TRBV7-3 and J is TRBJ1-1; D might be TRBD1 (5 bases). The source of this sequence is a woman aged 55-70 years who had recovered from COVID-19. The CDR3 sequence: CASSLVGGNTEAFF. CDR3 sequence (DNA): TGTGCCAGCAGCTTGGTGGGGGGTAACACTGAAGCTTTCTTT.